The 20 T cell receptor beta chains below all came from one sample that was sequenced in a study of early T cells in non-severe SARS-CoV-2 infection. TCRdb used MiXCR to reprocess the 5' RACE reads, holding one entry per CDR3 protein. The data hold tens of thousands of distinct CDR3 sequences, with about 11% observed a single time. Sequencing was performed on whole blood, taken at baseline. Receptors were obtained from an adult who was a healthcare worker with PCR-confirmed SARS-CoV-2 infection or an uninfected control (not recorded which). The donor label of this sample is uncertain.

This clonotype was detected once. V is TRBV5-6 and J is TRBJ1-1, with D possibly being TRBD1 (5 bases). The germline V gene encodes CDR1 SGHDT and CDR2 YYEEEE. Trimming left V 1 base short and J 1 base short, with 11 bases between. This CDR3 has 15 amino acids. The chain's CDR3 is CASSLWSTGNTEAFF. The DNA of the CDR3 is TGTGCCAGCAGCTTGTGGTCAACAGGGAACACTGAAGCTTTCTTT. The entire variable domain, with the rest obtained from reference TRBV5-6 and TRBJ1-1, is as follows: DAGVTQSPTHLIKTRGQQVTLRCSPKSGHDTVSWYQQALGQGPQFIFQYYEEEERQRGNFPDRFSGHQFPNYSSELNVNALLLGDSALYLCASSLWSTGNTEAFFGQGTRLTVV.

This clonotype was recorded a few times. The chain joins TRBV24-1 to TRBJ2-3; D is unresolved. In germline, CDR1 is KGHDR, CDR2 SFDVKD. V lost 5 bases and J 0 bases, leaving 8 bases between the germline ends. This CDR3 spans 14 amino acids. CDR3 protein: CATSGETSTDTQYF. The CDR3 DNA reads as TGTGCCACCAGTGGTGAGACTAGCACAGATACGCAGTATTTT.

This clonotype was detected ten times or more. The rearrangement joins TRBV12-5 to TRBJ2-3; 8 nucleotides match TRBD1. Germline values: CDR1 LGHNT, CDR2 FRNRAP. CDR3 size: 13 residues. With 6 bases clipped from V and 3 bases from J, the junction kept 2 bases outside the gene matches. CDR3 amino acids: CASGRQGTDTQYF. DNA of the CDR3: TGTGCTAGTGGCCGACAGGGGACAGATACGCAGTATTTT.

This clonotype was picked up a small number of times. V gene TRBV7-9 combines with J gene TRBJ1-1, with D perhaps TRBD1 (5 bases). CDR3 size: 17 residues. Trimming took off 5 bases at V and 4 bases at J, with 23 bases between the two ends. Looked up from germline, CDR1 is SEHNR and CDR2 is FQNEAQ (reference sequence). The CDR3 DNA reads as TGTGCCAGCAGCCCTAGGCTACGGGGCATCCGGTCCACTGAAGCTTTCTTT. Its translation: CASSPRLRGIRSTEAFF.

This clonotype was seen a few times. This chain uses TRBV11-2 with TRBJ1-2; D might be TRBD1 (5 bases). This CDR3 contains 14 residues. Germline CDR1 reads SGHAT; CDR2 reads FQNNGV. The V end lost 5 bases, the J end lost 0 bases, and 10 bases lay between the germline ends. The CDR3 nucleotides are TGTGCCAGCAGCAGAGACAGCACTAACTATGGCTACACCTTC. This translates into CASSRDSTNYGYTF. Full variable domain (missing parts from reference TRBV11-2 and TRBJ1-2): EAGVAQSPRYKIIEKRQSVAFWCNPISGHATLYWYQQILGQGPKLLIQFQNNGVVDDSQLPKDRFSAERLKGVDSTLKIQPAKLEDSAVYLCASSRDSTNYGYTFGSGTRLTVV.

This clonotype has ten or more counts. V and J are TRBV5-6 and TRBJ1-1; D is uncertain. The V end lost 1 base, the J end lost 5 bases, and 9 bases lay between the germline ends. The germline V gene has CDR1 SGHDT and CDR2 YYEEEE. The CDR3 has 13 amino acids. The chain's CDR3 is CASSLTLVTEAFF. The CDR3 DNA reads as TGTGCCAGCAGCTTGACTCTGGTGACTGAAGCTTTCTTT. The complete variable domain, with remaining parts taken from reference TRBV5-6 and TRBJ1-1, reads DAGVTQSPTHLIKTRGQQVTLRCSPKSGHDTVSWYQQALGQGPQFIFQYYEEEERQRGNFPDRFSGHQFPNYSSELNVNALLLGDSALYLCASSLTLVTEAFFGQGTRLTVV.

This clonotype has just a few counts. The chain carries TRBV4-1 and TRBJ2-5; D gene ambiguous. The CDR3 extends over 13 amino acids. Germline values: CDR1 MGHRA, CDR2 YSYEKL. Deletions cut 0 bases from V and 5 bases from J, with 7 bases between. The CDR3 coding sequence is TGCGCCAGCAGCCAAGAGCCCAAGGAGACCCAGTACTTC. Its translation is CASSQEPKETQYF.

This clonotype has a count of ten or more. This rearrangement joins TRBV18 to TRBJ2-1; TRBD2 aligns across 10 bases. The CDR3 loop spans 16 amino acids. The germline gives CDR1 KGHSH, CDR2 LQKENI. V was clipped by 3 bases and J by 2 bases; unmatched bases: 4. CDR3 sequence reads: CASSPPSGGPYNEQFF. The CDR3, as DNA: TGTGCCAGCTCACCGCCTAGCGGGGGACCCTACAATGAGCAGTTCTTC.

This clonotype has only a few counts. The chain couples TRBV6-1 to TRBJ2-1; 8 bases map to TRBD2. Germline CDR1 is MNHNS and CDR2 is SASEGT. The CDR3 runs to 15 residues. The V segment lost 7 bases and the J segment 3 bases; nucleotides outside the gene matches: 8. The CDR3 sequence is CASKRRGGNYNEQFF. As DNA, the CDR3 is TGTGCCAGCAAACGGCGCGGGGGGAACTACAATGAGCAGTTCTTC.

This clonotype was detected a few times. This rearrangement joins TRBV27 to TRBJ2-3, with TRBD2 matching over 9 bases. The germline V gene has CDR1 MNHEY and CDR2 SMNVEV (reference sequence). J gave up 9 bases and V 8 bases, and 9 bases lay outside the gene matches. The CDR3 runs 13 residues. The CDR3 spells CASGGGGARTQYF. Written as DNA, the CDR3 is TGTGCCAGCGGGGGCGGGGGGGCCCGGACGCAGTATTTT.

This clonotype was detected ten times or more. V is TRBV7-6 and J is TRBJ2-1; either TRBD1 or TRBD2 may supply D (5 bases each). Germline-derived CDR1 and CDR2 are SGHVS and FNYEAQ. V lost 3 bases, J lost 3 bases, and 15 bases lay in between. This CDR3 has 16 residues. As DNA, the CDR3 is TGTGCCAGCAGCTTCATCACAGGAGACTACTACAATGAGCAGTTCTTC. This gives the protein CASSFITGDYYNEQFF. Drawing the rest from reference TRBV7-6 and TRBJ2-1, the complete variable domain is GAGVSQSPRYKVTKRGQDVALRCDPISGHVSLYWYRQALGQGPEFLTYFNYEAQQDKSGLPNDRFSAERPEGSISTLTIQRTEQRDSAMYRCASSFITGDYYNEQFFGPGTRLTVL.

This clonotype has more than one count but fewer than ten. The CDR3: CASSPDFTTYEQYF. In DNA, the CDR3 is TGTGCCAGCAGCCCGGACTTCACCACCTACGAGCAGTACTTC. The chain recombines TRBV7-6 with TRBJ2-7, with D perhaps matching TRBD2 (5 bases). Looked up from germline, CDR1 is SGHVS and CDR2 is FNYEAQ. CDR3 length: 14 residues. V was pared by 5 bases and J by 2 bases, with 13 bases between.

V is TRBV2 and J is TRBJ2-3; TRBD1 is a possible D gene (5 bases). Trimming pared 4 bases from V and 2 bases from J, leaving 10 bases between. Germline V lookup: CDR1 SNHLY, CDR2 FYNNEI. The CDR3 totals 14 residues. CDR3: CASSVGRDTDTQYF. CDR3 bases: TGTGCCAGCAGTGTAGGCAGGGACACAGATACGCAGTATTTT.

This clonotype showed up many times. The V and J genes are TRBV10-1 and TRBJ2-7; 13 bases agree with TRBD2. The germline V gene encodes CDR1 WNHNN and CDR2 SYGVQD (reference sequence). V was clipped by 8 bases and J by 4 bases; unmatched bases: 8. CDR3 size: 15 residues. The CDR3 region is CASGRTSGRLYEQYF. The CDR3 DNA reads TGCGCCAGCGGGAGGACTAGCGGGAGACTTTACGAGCAGTACTTC.

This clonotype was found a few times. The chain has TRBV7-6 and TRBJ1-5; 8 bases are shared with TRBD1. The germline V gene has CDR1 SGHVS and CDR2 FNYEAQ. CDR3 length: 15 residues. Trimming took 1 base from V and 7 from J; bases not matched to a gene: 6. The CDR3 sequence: CASSLGQGAWQPQHF. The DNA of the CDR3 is TGTGCCAGCAGCTTAGGGCAGGGGGCCTGGCAGCCCCAGCATTTT.

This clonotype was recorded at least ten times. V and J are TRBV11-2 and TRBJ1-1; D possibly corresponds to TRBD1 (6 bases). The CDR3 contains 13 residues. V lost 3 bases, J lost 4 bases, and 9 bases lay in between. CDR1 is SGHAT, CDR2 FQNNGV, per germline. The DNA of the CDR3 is TGTGCCAGCAGCTTTGGGGGGCCCACTGAAGCTTTCTTT. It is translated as CASSFGGPTEAFF.

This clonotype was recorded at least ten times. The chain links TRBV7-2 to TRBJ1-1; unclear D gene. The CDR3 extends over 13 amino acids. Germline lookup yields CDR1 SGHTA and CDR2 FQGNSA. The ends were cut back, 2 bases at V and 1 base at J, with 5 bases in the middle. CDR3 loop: CASSLRPNTEAFF. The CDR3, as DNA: TGTGCCAGCAGCTTACGTCCGAACACTGAAGCTTTCTTT.

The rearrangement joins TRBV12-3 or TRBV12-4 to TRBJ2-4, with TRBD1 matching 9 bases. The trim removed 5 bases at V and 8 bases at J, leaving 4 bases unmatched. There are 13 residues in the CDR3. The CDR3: CASSRQGVDIQYF. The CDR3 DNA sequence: TGTGCCAGCAGTCGACAGGGGGTAGACATTCAGTACTTC.

Written as DNA, the CDR3 is TGCAGCGTGGATCAGGGGGCGGTTCGAGAGACCCAGTACTTC. This encodes CSVDQGAVRETQYF. This chain links TRBV29-1 with TRBJ2-5, with 8 bases fitting TRBD1. Germline trimming cut 6 bases from V and 4 bases from J; bases unmatched to any gene: 10. The CDR3 is 14 amino acids. Per germline, CDR1 SQVTM and CDR2 ANQGSEA.

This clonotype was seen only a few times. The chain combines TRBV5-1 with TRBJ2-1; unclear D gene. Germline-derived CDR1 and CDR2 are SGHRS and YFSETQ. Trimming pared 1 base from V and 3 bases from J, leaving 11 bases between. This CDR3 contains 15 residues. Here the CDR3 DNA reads TGCGCCAGCAGCTTGCGCCTAAAACACTACAATGAGCAGTTCTTC. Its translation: CASSLRLKHYNEQFF.